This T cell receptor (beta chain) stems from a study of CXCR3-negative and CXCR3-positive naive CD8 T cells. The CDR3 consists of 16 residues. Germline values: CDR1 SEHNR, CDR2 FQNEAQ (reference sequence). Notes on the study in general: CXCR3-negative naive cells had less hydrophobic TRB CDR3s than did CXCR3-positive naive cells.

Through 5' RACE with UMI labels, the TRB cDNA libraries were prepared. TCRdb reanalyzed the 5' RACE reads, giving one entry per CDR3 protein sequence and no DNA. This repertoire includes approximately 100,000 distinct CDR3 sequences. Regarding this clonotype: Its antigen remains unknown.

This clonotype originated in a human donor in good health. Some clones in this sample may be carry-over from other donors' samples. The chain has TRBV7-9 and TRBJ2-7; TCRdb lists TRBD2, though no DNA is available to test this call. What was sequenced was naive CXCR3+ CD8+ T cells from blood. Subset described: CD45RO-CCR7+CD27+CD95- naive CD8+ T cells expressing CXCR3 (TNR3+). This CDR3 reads CASRSLKDGLSYEQYF. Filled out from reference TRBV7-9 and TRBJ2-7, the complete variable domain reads DTGVSQNPRHKITKRGQNVTFRCDPISEHNRLYWYRQTLGQGPEFLTYFQNEAQLEKSRLLSDRFSAERPKGSFSTLEIQRTEQGDSAMYLCASRSLKDGLSYEQYFGPGTRLTVT.